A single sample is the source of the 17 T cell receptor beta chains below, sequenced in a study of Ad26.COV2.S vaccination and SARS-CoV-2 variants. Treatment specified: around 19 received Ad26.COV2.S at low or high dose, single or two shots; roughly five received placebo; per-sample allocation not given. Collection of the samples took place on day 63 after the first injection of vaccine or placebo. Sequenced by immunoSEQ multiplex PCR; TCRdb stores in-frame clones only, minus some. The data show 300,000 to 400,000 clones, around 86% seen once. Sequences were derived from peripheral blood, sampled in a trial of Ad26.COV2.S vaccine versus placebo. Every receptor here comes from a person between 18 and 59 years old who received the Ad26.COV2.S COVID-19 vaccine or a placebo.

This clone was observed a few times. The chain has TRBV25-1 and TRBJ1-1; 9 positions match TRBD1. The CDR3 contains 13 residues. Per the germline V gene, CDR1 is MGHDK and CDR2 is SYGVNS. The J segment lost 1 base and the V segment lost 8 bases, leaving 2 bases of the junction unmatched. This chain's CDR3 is CASGQGWNTEAFF. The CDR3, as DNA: TGTGCCAGCGGACAGGGGTGGAACACTGAAGCTTTCTTT.

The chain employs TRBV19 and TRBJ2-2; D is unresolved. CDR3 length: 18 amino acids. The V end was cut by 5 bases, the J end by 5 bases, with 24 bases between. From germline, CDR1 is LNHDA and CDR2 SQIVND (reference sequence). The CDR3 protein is CASSAYFYTFLMTGELFF. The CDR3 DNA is TGTGCCAGTAGTGCGTACTTTTACACCTTTTTAATGACCGGGGAGCTGTTTTTT.

The CDR3 spells CASSLSPAGNNEQFF. The CDR3 DNA follows: TGTGCCAGCAGCTTATCCCCTGCAGGGAACAATGAGCAGTTCTTC. The gene calls are TRBV7-3 and TRBJ2-1; maybe TRBD1 (5 bases). This CDR3 is built from 15 residues. Germline V lookup: CDR1 SGHTA, CDR2 FQGTGA. V was trimmed by 2 bases and J by 5 bases, leaving 13 bases between them.

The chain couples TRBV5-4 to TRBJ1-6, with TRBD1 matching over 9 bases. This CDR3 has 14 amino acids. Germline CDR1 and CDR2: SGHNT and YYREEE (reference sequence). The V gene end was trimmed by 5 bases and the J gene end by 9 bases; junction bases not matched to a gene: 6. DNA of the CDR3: TGTGCCAGCAGGCGAGGGACAGGGTTTTCACCCCTCCACTTT. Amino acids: CASRRGTGFSPLHF.

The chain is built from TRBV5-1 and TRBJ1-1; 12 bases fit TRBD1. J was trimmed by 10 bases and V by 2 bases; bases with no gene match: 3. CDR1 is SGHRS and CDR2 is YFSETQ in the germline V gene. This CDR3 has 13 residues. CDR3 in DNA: TGCGCCAGCAGCTTCGGGACAGGGGGCCCAGCTTTCTTT. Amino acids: CASSFGTGGPAFF.

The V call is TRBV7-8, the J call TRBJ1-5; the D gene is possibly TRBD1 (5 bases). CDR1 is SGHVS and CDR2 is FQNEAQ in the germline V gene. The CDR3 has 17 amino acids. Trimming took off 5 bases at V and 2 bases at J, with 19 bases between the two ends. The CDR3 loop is CASSPPRGGVRNQPQHF. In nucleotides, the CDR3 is TGTGCCAGCAGCCCCCCGCGCGGAGGGGTGCGCAATCAGCCCCAGCATTTT.

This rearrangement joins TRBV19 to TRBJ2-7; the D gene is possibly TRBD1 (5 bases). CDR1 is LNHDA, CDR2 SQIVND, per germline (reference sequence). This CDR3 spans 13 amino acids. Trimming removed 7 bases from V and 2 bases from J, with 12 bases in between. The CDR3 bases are TGTGCCAGTACCTCAGACAGCACCTACGAGCAGTACTTC. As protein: CASTSDSTYEQYF.

The CDR3 DNA reads as TGTGCCAGCAGCCAATCAAGACAGAGGGTAAGCAATCAGCCCCAGCATTTT. Protein: CASSQSRQRVSNQPQHF. The chain uses TRBV3-1 (or the pseudogene TRBV3-2) and TRBJ1-5; TRBD1 might be the D (5 bases). The CDR3 extends over 17 amino acids. CDR1 and CDR2 (germline): LGHDT, YNNKEL (reference sequence). Deletions cut 2 bases from V and 1 base from J, with 15 bases between.

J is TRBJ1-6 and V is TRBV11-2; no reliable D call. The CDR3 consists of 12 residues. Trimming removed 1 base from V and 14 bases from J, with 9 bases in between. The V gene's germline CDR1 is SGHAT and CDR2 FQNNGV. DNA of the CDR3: TGTGCCAGCAGCTTAGGCCTTCGAGCCCTCCACTTT. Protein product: CASSLGLRALHF. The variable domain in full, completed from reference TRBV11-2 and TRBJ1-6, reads EAGVAQSPRYKIIEKRQSVAFWCNPISGHATLYWYQQILGQGPKLLIQFQNNGVVDDSQLPKDRFSAERLKGVDSTLKIQPAKLEDSAVYLCASSLGLRALHFGNGTRLTVT.

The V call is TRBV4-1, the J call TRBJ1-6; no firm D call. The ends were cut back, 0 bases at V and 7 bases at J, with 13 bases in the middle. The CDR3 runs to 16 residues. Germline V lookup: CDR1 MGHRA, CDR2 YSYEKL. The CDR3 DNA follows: TGCGCCAGCAGCCAAGATGAATGGGGAAGCAATTCACCCCTCCACTTT. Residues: CASSQDEWGSNSPLHF.

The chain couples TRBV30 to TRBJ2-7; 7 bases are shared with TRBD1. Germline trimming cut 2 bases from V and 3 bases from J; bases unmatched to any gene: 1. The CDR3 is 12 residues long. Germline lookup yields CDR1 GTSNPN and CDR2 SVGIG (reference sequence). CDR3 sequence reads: CAWSRDSYEQYF. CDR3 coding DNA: TGTGCCTGGAGTCGGGACAGCTACGAGCAGTACTTC. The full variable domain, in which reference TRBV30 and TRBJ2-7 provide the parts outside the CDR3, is SQTIHQWPATLVQPVGSPLSLECTVEGTSNPNLYWYRQAAGRGLQLLFYSVGIGQISSEVPQNLSASRPQDRQFILSSKKLLLSDSGFYLCAWSRDSYEQYFGPGTRLTVT.

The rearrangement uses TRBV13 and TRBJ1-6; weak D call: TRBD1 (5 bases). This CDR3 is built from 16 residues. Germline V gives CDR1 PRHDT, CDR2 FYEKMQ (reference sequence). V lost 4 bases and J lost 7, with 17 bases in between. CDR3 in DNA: TGTGCCAGCAGCTGGGAATCGGGACGGAAGAATTCACCCCTCCACTTT. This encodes CASSWESGRKNSPLHF. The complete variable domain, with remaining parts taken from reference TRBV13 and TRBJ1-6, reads AAGVIQSPRHLIKEKRETATLKCYPIPRHDTVYWYQQGPGQDPQFLISFYEKMQSDKGSIPDRFSAQQFSDYHSELNMSSLELGDSALYFCASSWESGRKNSPLHFGNGTRLTVT.

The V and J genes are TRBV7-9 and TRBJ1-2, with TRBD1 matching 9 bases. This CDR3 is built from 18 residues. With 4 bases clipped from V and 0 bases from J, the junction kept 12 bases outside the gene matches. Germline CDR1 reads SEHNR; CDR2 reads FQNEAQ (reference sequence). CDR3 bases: TGTGCCAGCAGCTCCACCCGGACAGGGGTACTTCCTAACTATGGCTACACCTTC. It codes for CASSSTRTGVLPNYGYTF.

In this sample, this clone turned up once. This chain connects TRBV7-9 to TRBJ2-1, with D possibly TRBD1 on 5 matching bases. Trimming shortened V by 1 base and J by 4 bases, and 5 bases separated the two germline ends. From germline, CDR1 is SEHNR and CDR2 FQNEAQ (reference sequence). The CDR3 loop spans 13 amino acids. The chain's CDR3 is CASSLGQYNEQFF. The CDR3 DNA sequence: TGTGCCAGCAGCTTAGGACAGTACAATGAGCAGTTCTTC.

The CDR3 protein is CASSLMRQTASTDTQYF. DNA of the CDR3: TGTGCCAGCAGCTTAATGAGGCAGACAGCCAGCACAGATACGCAGTATTTT. This rearrangement joins TRBV7-2 to TRBJ2-3, with a tentative D call TRBD1 (5 bases). In germline, CDR1 is SGHTA, CDR2 FQGNSA. With 2 bases removed from V and 0 bases from J, the gap between germline ends came to 15 bases. The CDR3 spans 17 residues.

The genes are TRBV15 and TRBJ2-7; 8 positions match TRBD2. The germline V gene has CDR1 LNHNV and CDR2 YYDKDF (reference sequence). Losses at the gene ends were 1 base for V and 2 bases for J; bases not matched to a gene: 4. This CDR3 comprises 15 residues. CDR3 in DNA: TGTGCCACCAGCAGAGGACGGGGGGGCCCCTACGAGCAGTACTTC. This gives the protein CATSRGRGGPYEQYF.

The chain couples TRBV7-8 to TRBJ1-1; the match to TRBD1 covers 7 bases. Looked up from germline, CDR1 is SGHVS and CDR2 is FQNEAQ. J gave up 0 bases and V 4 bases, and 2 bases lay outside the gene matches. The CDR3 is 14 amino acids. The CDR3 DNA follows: TGTGCCAGCAGCTCGGACAGGATGAACACTGAAGCTTTCTTT. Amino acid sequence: CASSSDRMNTEAFF.